The T cell receptor (beta chain) described here comes from a study of OX40 agonist ivuxolimab in advanced cancers. With respect to this clone: Its cognate antigen is unknown.

Only in-frame clones appear in the TCRdb table, and some are missing; sequencing was by immunoSEQ multiplex PCR. The sample consists of approximately 50,000 clones, more than 70% of them appearing once. Study observations and caveats: It was not determined which antigens were specifically recognized by the peripheral T cells that had undergone clonal expansion. Dosing at 0.1 to 3.0 mg/kg was accompanied by clonal expansion of CD4+ and CD8+ blood T cells by week 6.

The V end lost 0 bases, the J end lost 0 bases, and 12 bases lay between the germline ends. The CDR3 runs 16 residues. CDR1 and CDR2 (germline): MNHNY, SVGAGI (reference sequence). The chain links TRBV6-6 to TRBJ2-7; a possible D gene is TRBD1 (5 bases). The receptor's source is an adult with an advanced solid tumor such as melanoma, head and neck, liver or kidney cancer. This material consisted of CD4+ or CD8+ T cells sorted from blood, taken in a trial of the OX40 agonist ivuxolimab. CDR3 residues: CASSYSRQGGSYEQYF. Written as DNA, the CDR3 is TGTGCCAGCAGTTACTCTCGGCAGGGCGGCTCCTACGAGCAGTACTTC.